Below, 23 T cell receptor beta chains from the same sample are listed, as sequenced in a study of stem cell transplantation in POMP-related autoinflammatory disease. TCRdb's table, derived via immunoSEQ multiplex PCR, lists solely in-frame clones and lacks some. This sample has 33,000 or so clones, with just over 85% found just once. Here the sequenced sample was CD4+ T cells from PBMCs, taken before stem cell transplantation. These receptors came from a human donor with POMP-related autoinflammation and immune dysregulation (PRAID).

The chain links TRBV9 to TRBJ2-1; maybe TRBD2 (6 bases). Germline-derived CDR1 and CDR2 are SGDLS and YYNGEE. Trimming shortened V by 3 bases and J by 2 bases, and 15 bases separated the two germline ends. The CDR3 is made up of 16 amino acids. CDR3 region: CASSALGGPAYNEQFF. DNA for the CDR3: TGTGCCAGCAGCGCCCTCGGAGGGCCCGCCTACAATGAGCAGTTCTTC.

Here the CDR3 reads CASSERQTYGYTF. CDR3 in DNA: TGTGCCAGCAGTGAACGACAGACCTATGGCTACACCTTC. J is TRBJ1-2 and V is TRBV2; D may be TRBD1 (5 bases). Germline assignment: CDR1 SNHLY and CDR2 FYNNEI. The V end was cut by 2 bases, the J end by 4 bases, with 8 bases between. The CDR3 extends over 13 amino acids.

V gene TRBV2 combines with J gene TRBJ2-3; the D gene is possibly TRBD1 (8 bases). Per the germline V gene, CDR1 is SNHLY and CDR2 is FYNNEI. The CDR3 extends over 14 amino acids. Trimming removed 8 bases at V and 0 bases at J, with 12 bases between. This CDR3 is CASAGDRSTDTQYF. DNA for the CDR3: TGTGCCAGCGCGGGGGACAGGAGCACAGATACGCAGTATTTT.

The CDR3 nucleotides are TGTGCCATCAGCCCGGTCGCAATTGGAACTGAAGCTTTCTTT. It translates to CAISPVAIGTEAFF. V and J are TRBV10-3 and TRBJ1-1; D is uncertain. Germline loops: CDR1 ENHRY, CDR2 SYGVKD. This CDR3 has 14 amino acids. With 6 bases removed from V and 5 bases from J, the gap between germline ends came to 16 bases.

This chain uses TRBV4-1 with TRBJ2-4; 12 bases line up with TRBD1. The CDR3 has 16 residues. Germline CDR1 is MGHRA and CDR2 is YSYEKL. Germline trimming cut 4 bases from V and 9 bases from J; bases unmatched to any gene: 10. The DNA for the CDR3 is TGCGCCAGCAGCCTATCCCCGGGACAGGGGGCGCCCATTCAGTACTTC. Amino acid sequence: CASSLSPGQGAPIQYF.

V is TRBV5-1 and J is TRBJ2-5, with 13 bases lining up with TRBD2. This CDR3 has 16 amino acids. The junction had 3 bases not matched to a gene; V was cut back by 3 bases and J by 1 base. Germline CDR1 SGHRS, CDR2 YFSETQ. The CDR3 DNA reads TGCGCCAGCAGCTCGGGACTAGCGGGGATCCAAGAGACCCAGTACTTC. Translation gives CASSSGLAGIQETQYF.

This clone has a single count. This chain joins TRBV5-1 and TRBJ1-1; D uncertain. This CDR3 contains 17 residues. V lost 0 bases, J lost 2 bases, and 17 bases lay in between. The germline V gene has CDR1 SGHRS and CDR2 YFSETQ. CDR3 in DNA: TGCGCCAGCAGCTTGGAACAGACATCCCGGGGTAACACTGAAGCTTTCTTT. Its protein product is CASSLEQTSRGNTEAFF.

This chain uses TRBV10-1 with TRBJ2-1, with 11 bases lining up with TRBD1. Germline trimming cut 4 bases from V and 8 bases from J; bases unmatched to any gene: 1. Per germline, CDR1 WNHNN and CDR2 SYGVQD (reference sequence). The length of the CDR3 is 13 residues. The CDR3 is CASSGTGGYEQFF. CDR3 DNA sequence: TGCGCCAGCAGTGGGACAGGGGGCTATGAGCAGTTCTTC.

The chain employs TRBV30 and TRBJ2-7, with 9 bases identical to TRBD1. The germline V gene encodes CDR1 GTSNPN and CDR2 SVGIG (reference sequence). The CDR3 extends over 17 amino acids. V shed 2 bases, J shed 3 bases, and the junction held 14 bases outside the gene matches. The chain's CDR3 is CAWSPDPGQGGYYEQYF. The CDR3 nucleotides read TGTGCCTGGAGTCCCGACCCGGGACAGGGAGGTTACTACGAGCAGTACTTC.

The chain recombines TRBV9 with TRBJ2-5; possible D gene TRBD2, 6 bases. Trimming took 1 base from V and 4 from J, leaving 11 bases between them. CDR1 and CDR2 (germline): SGDLS, YYNGEE. This CDR3 is 14 amino acids long. CDR3 DNA: TGTGCCAGCAGCGTACCATCGGGAGTAGAGACCCAGTACTTC. Its protein product is CASSVPSGVETQYF. Filled out from reference TRBV9 and TRBJ2-5, the complete variable domain reads DSGVTQTPKHLITATGQRVTLRCSPRSGDLSVYWYQQSLDQGLQFLIQYYNGEERAKGNILERFSAQQFPDLHSELNLSSLELGDSALYFCASSVPSGVETQYFGPGTRLLVL.

The rearrangement links TRBV18 to TRBJ2-1, with 9 bases lining up with TRBD2. Losses at the gene ends were 2 bases for V and 4 bases for J; bases not matched to a gene: 3. Per germline, CDR1 KGHSH and CDR2 LQKENI. This CDR3 is built from 15 residues. The CDR3 region has the DNA TGTGCCAGCTCACCAAGGACTAGCGTTTACAATGAGCAGTTCTTC. Translation: CASSPRTSVYNEQFF.

The genes are TRBV18 and TRBJ2-1, with D perhaps matching TRBD1 (6 bases). This CDR3 is built from 16 residues. The V gene lost 4 bases and the J gene lost 0 bases, with 13 bases spanning the gap. CDR1 and CDR2 from the germline V gene are KGHSH and LQKENI. This chain's CDR3 is CASSLLDSSSYNEQFF. CDR3 sequence (DNA): TGTGCCAGCTCACTTCTGGACAGCAGCTCCTACAATGAGCAGTTCTTC.

The chain recombines TRBV7-2 with TRBJ2-7; 9 bases match TRBD2. With 5 bases clipped from V and 2 bases from J, the junction kept 4 bases outside the gene matches. Germline-derived CDR1 and CDR2 are SGHTA and FQGNSA. The CDR3 totals 14 residues. CDR3 protein: CASSLLAGPYEQYF. The DNA for the CDR3 is TGTGCCAGCAGCCTTCTAGCGGGACCCTACGAGCAGTACTTC.

V is TRBV7-6 and J is TRBJ2-5; TRBD2 is a possible D gene (7 bases). The CDR3 loop spans 14 amino acids. Germline V gene lookup returns CDR1 SGHVS and CDR2 FNYEAQ. V lost 2 bases to trimming and J lost 5 bases, with 12 bases between them. CDR3 residues: CASSLWGGIETQYF. CDR3 DNA sequence: TGTGCCAGCAGCTTATGGGGGGGCATTGAGACCCAGTACTTC.

The chain carries TRBV5-1 and TRBJ2-5; a weak D match, TRBD1 (5 bases). V shed 0 bases and J shed 3 bases, with 12 bases lying between them. This CDR3 spans 15 amino acids. Germline V gene sequence: CDR1 SGHRS, CDR2 YFSETQ. CDR3 loop: CASSLATTGEETQYF. The CDR3 DNA reads TGCGCCAGCAGCTTGGCCACTACAGGTGAAGAGACCCAGTACTTC.

This clone appeared a few times. The chain recombines TRBV18 with TRBJ1-6; D possibly corresponds to TRBD1 (6 bases). This CDR3 comprises 12 residues. Trimming stripped 5 bases from V and 9 bases from J, with 8 bases between. Germline V gene data show CDR1 as KGHSH and CDR2 as LQKENI. In nucleotides, the CDR3 is TGTGCCAGCTCAGTCAGGGGTTCACCCCTCCACTTT. It yields the protein CASSVRGSPLHF.

The chain combines TRBV11-3 with TRBJ2-1; 10 bases match TRBD1. From germline, CDR1 is SGHNT and CDR2 YENEEA. V trimming: 5 bases; J trimming: 8 bases; junction bases outside the gene matches: 9. The CDR3 loop spans 15 amino acids. The DNA for the CDR3 is TGTGCCAGCAGCCTGATGGGACAGGGGAGGCATGAGCAGTTCTTC. This gives the protein CASSLMGQGRHEQFF.

CDR3 DNA: TGCGCCAGCAGCCCGGACGTACCGACGGCTATGAGCTACACCTTC. Its protein is CASSPDVPTAMSYTF. The chain carries TRBV5-1 and TRBJ1-2; no definite D call. V was cut by 4 bases and J by 9 bases, with 22 bases left in between. Germline CDR1 SGHRS, CDR2 YFSETQ. CDR3 size: 15 residues. Complete variable domain (other parts from reference TRBV5-1 and TRBJ1-2): KAGVTQTPRYLIKTRGQQVTLSCSPISGHRSVSWYQQTPGQGLQFLFEYFSETQRNKGNFPGRFSGRQFSNSRSEMNVSTLELGDSALYLCASSPDVPTAMSYTFGSGTRLTVV.

This clone was found a few times. The chain uses TRBV15 and TRBJ1-1; D uncertain. The V and J ends lost 7 bases and 4 bases respectively, with 13 bases between them. Germline V CDR1 and CDR2: LNHNV, YYDKDF (reference sequence). The CDR3 runs to 13 residues. CDR3 DNA: TGTGCCACCAAGGCGGGGTTCGGCACTGAAGCTTTCTTT. Its protein is CATKAGFGTEAFF. Full variable domain (outside the CDR3, taken from reference TRBV15 and TRBJ1-1): DAMVIQNPRYQVTQFGKPVTLSCSQTLNHNVMYWYQQKSSQAPKLLFHYYDKDFNNEADTPDNFQSRRPNTSFCFLDIRSPGLGDTAMYLCATKAGFGTEAFFGQGTRLTVV.

The count of this clone is one. This sequence joins TRBV5-1 and TRBJ2-3, with unresolved D. This CDR3 comprises 13 residues. Between the trimmed V and J ends, which lost 4 bases and 0 bases, there was a span of 6 bases. Germline assignment: CDR1 SGHRS and CDR2 YFSETQ. The CDR3 spells CASSPSSTDTQYF. CDR3 DNA: TGCGCCAGCAGCCCTTCTAGCACAGATACGCAGTATTTT.

DNA for the CDR3: TGCGCCAGCAGCTTGGGTACTTTGAACACTGAAGCTTTCTTT. It is translated as CASSLGTLNTEAFF. The chain couples TRBV5-1 to TRBJ1-1; D unclear. Trimming took off 0 bases at V and 0 bases at J, with 6 bases between the two ends. CDR3 size: 14 residues. Germline CDR1 and CDR2: SGHRS and YFSETQ.

V and J are TRBV27 and TRBJ2-7; TRBD1 agrees at 8 bases. The CDR3 totals 15 residues. In germline, CDR1 is MNHEY, CDR2 SMNVEV (reference sequence). V gave up 4 bases and J gave up 6 bases; unmatched junction bases: 11. The CDR3, as DNA: TGTGCCAGCAGTTCGACAGGGGTGAGGGGGCGCGAGCAGTACTTC. It encodes CASSSTGVRGREQYF.

The chain has TRBV5-8 and TRBJ2-7; D possibly uses TRBD1 or TRBD2 (6 bases each). This CDR3 has 15 residues. V gave up 4 bases and J gave up 1 base, with 15 bases separating them. Per germline, CDR1 SGHTS and CDR2 YDEGEE. CDR3 residues: CASSPDRRESYEQYF. The CDR3 DNA reads as TGTGCCAGCAGCCCTGACAGGAGGGAATCCTACGAGCAGTACTTC. The whole variable domain, filled in from reference TRBV5-8 and TRBJ2-7, reads EAGVTQSPTHLIKTRGQQATLRCSPISGHTSVYWYQQALGLGLQFLLWYDEGEERNRGNFPPRFSGRQFPNYSSELNVNALELEDSALYLCASSPDRRESYEQYFGPGTRLTVT.